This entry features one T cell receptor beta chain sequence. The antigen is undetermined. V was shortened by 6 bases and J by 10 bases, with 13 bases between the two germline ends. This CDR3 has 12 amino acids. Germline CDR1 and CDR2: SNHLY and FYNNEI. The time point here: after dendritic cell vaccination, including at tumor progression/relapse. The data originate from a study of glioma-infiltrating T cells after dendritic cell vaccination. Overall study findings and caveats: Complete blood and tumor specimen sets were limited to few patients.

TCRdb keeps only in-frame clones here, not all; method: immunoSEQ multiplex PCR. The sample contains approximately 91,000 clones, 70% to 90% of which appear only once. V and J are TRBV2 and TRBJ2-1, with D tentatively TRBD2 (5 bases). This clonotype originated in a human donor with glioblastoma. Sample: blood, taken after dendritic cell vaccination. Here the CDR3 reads CASRSDRREQFF. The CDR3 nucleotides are TGTGCCAGCAGGTCTGATCGGAGGGAGCAGTTCTTC.